This T cell receptor beta chain derives from a study of cytomegalovirus exposure and HLA in healthy donors. Details on this clone: Its antigen is undetermined.

Vbeta (60) and Jbeta (13) primers were used in the PCR. TCRdb's copy holds only in-frame clones and misses some; the assay was immunoSEQ multiplex PCR. The data include nearly 200,000 clones; the top ten clones carry around 0.74%. Study-wide results and limits: The HLA-A and HLA-B alleles of most subjects were reportedly predicted accurately from TCR beta sequences. An analysis done earlier found most TCR beta V segments productive about 90% or about 30% of the time.

Germline V gene data show CDR1 as MNHEY and CDR2 as SMNVEV (reference sequence). The V end lost 3 bases, the J end lost 9 bases, and 9 bases lay between the germline ends. The CDR3 is made up of 13 amino acids. This TCR was sampled from a boy aged 5-17 years in good health and CMV-seronegative. V gene TRBV27 combines with J gene TRBJ1-6, with TRBD1 as a possible D gene (5 bases). The sample consisted of PBMCs. The CDR3 region has the DNA TGTGCCAGCAGTTTGCGGGGGGGTTCACCCCTCCACTTT. Translation gives CASSLRGGSPLHF.